Each of the 12 T cell receptor beta chains below was sequenced from the same sample in a study of blood T cell repertoires in COVID-19. The protocol was immunoSEQ multiplex PCR, while the TCRdb copy is restricted to in-frame clones and leaves out a portion. Of around 280,000 clones in the sample, approximately 86% were seen once. Sequenced sample: peripheral blood. The receptor source for this set is a woman aged 25 to 39 who had recovered from COVID-19.

In DNA form, the CDR3 reads TGCGCCAGCAGCCAAGTGGGAGTTAGAGAGACCCAGTACTTC. Amino acids: CASSQVGVRETQYF. The chain recombines TRBV4-1 with TRBJ2-5, with D maybe TRBD2 (5 bases). This CDR3 has 14 residues. Germline CDR1 is MGHRA and CDR2 is YSYEKL. The V end lost 1 base, the J end lost 4 bases, and 10 bases lay between the germline ends.

V and J are TRBV27 and TRBJ2-2; TRBD2 matches 10 bases. Germline CDR1 is MNHEY and CDR2 is SMNVEV (reference sequence). V trimming: 3 bases; J trimming: 4 bases; junction bases outside the gene matches: 8. The CDR3 spans 17 residues. The CDR3 region has the DNA TGTGCCAGCAGTTTCAAAGCGGGAGGGCCGGGCACCGGGGAGCTGTTTTTT. Residues: CASSFKAGGPGTGELFF.

This clone was observed once. The V gene is TRBV30, the J gene TRBJ2-1; 7 bases fit TRBD2. The germline V gene encodes CDR1 GTSNPN and CDR2 SVGIG (reference sequence). This CDR3 is 15 amino acids long. The junction had 8 bases not matched to a gene; V was cut back by 2 bases and J by 4 bases. The chain's CDR3 is CAWSKGRGGYNEQFF. The CDR3 DNA reads as TGTGCCTGGAGTAAAGGGCGGGGAGGGTACAATGAGCAGTTCTTC.

The J gene is TRBJ2-2, the V gene TRBV28; D is perhaps TRBD2 (5 bases). In germline, CDR1 is MDHEN, CDR2 SYDVKM. The CDR3 is 17 amino acids. V shed 5 bases and J shed 4 bases, with 20 bases lying between them. The DNA of the CDR3 is TGTGCCAGCAGTAGTATCCCGGGTCCCCGGGGCACCGGGGAGCTGTTTTTT. Encoded protein: CASSSIPGPRGTGELFF.

The gene calls are TRBV30 and TRBJ2-1; no firm D call. Germline lookup yields CDR1 GTSNPN and CDR2 SVGIG (reference sequence). The CDR3 has 13 amino acids. Deletions cut 0 bases from V and 9 bases from J, with 12 bases between. As DNA, the CDR3 is TGTGCCTGGAGTGTCCTAGTATTGAGTGAGCAGTTCTTC. Translating it yields CAWSVLVLSEQFF.

Only one count was recorded for this clone. This sequence may be a read error, since a much larger clone differs from it by one base. V is TRBV13 and J is TRBJ1-2, with 8 nucleotides matching TRBD1. Germline assignment: CDR1 PRHDT and CDR2 FYEKMQ (reference sequence). V trimming: 3 bases; J trimming: 3 bases; junction bases outside the gene matches: 0. CDR3 size: 13 residues. CDR3: CASSLDRDYGYTF. The CDR3 bases are TGTGCCAGCAGCTTGGACAGGGACTATGGCTACACCTTC.

The chain is built from TRBV7-9 and TRBJ2-1; tentative D call: TRBD2 (6 bases). The CDR3 has 14 amino acids. V was clipped by 6 bases and J by 2 bases, with 11 bases between them. The germline V gene encodes CDR1 SEHNR and CDR2 FQNEAQ (reference sequence). The CDR3 spells CASSRTNTYNEQFF. The CDR3 DNA reads TGTGCCAGCAGTCGGACTAACACCTACAATGAGCAGTTCTTC. The full variable domain, its missing parts supplied by reference TRBV7-9 and TRBJ2-1, is DTGVSQNPRHKITKRGQNVTFRCDPISEHNRLYWYRQTLGQGPEFLTYFQNEAQLEKSRLLSDRFSAERPKGSFSTLEIQRTEQGDSAMYLCASSRTNTYNEQFFGPGTRLTVL.

Comment on this clone: This specimen includes other DNA sequences encoding the same CDR3. V gene TRBV27 combines with J gene TRBJ2-7, with D perhaps matching TRBD1 (6 bases). Germline CDR1 reads MNHEY; CDR2 reads SMNVEV (reference sequence). The CDR3 covers 14 residues. V was cut by 2 bases and J by 0 bases, with 8 bases left in between. CDR3 DNA: TGTGCCAGCAGTTTACAGGGGAGCTCCTACGAGCAGTACTTC. This codes for CASSLQGSSYEQYF.

This chain connects TRBV25-1 to TRBJ1-2; 8 bases are a match to TRBD1. This CDR3 has 13 amino acids. V lost 7 bases, J lost 4 bases, and 5 bases stayed unmatched. The germline gives CDR1 MGHDK, CDR2 SYGVNS. Here the CDR3 DNA reads TGTGCCAGCAAGGCAGGGGGCGGCTATGGCTACACCTTC. Protein product: CASKAGGGYGYTF.

Only one count was recorded for this clone. The rearrangement joins TRBV28 to TRBJ2-5; 7 nucleotides match TRBD1. The CDR3 is 16 residues long. With V trimmed by 1 base and J by 5 bases, 10 bases remained unmatched. Germline CDR1 is MDHEN and CDR2 is SYDVKM. The CDR3 region is CASSLLVGGVGETQYF. The CDR3 coding sequence is TGTGCCAGCAGTTTATTGGTAGGGGGCGTAGGGGAGACCCAGTACTTC.

The CDR3 nucleotides are TGTGCTAGTGGTTTGGTACAGGGGGGCGGGGAAAAACTGTTTTTT. Its protein is CASGLVQGGGEKLFF. The V gene is TRBV12-5, the J gene TRBJ1-4; TRBD1 agrees at 8 bases. The CDR3 spans 15 residues. V lost 0 bases and J lost 8; bases outside the gene matches: 5. The germline CDR1 and CDR2 sequences are LGHNT and FRNRAP. Filled out from reference TRBV12-5 and TRBJ1-4, the complete variable domain reads DARVTQTPRHKVTEMGQEVTMRCQPILGHNTVFWYRQTMMQGLELLAYFRNRAPLDDSGMPKDRFSAEMPDATLATLKIQPSEPRDSAVYFCASGLVQGGGEKLFFGSGTQLSVL.

The chain is built from TRBV24-1 and TRBJ1-1; tentative D call: TRBD1 (6 bases). Germline V lookup: CDR1 KGHDR, CDR2 SFDVKD. The V and J ends lost 7 bases and 1 base respectively, with 12 bases between them. This CDR3 has 14 amino acids. The CDR3 loop is CATRDRAPNTEAFF. CDR3 coding DNA: TGTGCCACCAGGGACAGAGCACCGAACACTGAAGCTTTCTTT.